This T cell receptor (beta chain) was identified in a study of T cell repertoires in cytomegalovirus infection. Regarding this clonotype: The antigen is undetermined.

This CDR3 is 15 amino acids long. From germline, CDR1 is SGHTA and CDR2 FQGNSA. V dropped 5 bases and J dropped 0; count of bases not matched to a gene: 5. MiXCR was run by TCRdb on the reads, yielding one entry per CDR3 protein. The sample records 570,000 or so distinct CDR3 sequences, 40% being singletons. The TCR was taken from a human donor in good health (CMV status not recorded). Some clones in this sample may be carry-over from other donors' samples. The material sequenced was cultured PBMCs, taken from culture after CMV antigen stimulation. The chain recombines TRBV7-2 with TRBJ2-7, with 9 bases aligning to TRBD1. The CDR3 DNA is TGTGCCAGCAGCGGCACAGGGGGCTACTCCTACGAGCAGTACTTC. It translates to CASSGTGGYSYEQYF. The full variable domain, its missing parts supplied by reference TRBV7-2 and TRBJ2-7, is GAGVSQSPSNKVTEKGKDVELRCDPISGHTALYWYRQSLGQGLEFLIYFQGNSAPDKSGLPSDRFSAERTGGSVSTLTIQRTQQEDSAVYLCASSGTGGYSYEQYFGPGTRLTVT.